The rows below give T cell receptor beta chains drawn from one sample of a study of shared clonotypes between healthy human individuals. Assay: immunoSEQ multiplex PCR; the TCRdb copy retains only in-frame clones and omits some. The sample holds approximately 530,000 clones, 95% to 96% seen once. The sequenced material came from naive CD4+ T cells sorted from blood. The receptors here all came from a woman in her 30s in good health. Both conserved end residues are part of each CDR3. The order of the fields is D gene, J gene, clone size, V gene, CDR3 protein, CDR3 DNA. A D gene is named only where the DNA matches it firmly. Size is omitted from some rows. Given values are once, few, many or a class for expanded clones.

TRBD2	TRBJ2-7	.	TRBV10-3	CAISERLAGAYEQYF	TGTGCCATCAGTGAAAGACTAGCCGGTGCCTACGAGCAGTACTTC
.	TRBJ1-1	.	TRBV2	CASSHPLEAFF	TGTGCCAGCAGCCACCCCCTCGAAGCTTTCTTT
.	TRBJ2-7	.	TRBV30	CAAVPASATYEQYF	TGTGCCGCAGTCCCAGCCTCTGCGACCTACGAGCAGTACTTC
.	TRBJ1-2	few	TRBV30	CAWSVVSALGYTF	TGTGCCTGGAGTGTAGTGTCAGCCTTGGGCTACACCTTC
TRBD2	TRBJ2-7	.	TRBV27	CASSQLAGVSYEQYF	TGTGCCAGCAGTCAACTAGCGGGAGTGTCCTACGAGCAGTACTTC
TRBD1	TRBJ1-1	.	TRBV23-1	CASSQSPHSSDRGPPRRTEAFF	TGCGCCAGCAGTCAATCGCCGCACTCCTCGGACAGGGGACCCCCTAGGCGGACTGAAGCTTTCTTT
.	TRBJ1-1	once	TRBV18	CASSLRTGELNTEAFF	TGTGCCAGCTCTCTGAGGACGGGAGAATTGAACACTGAAGCTTTCTTT
.	TRBJ2-1	.	TRBV7-2	CASSLWQNNEQFF	TGTGCCAGCAGCTTATGGCAGAACAATGAGCAGTTCTTC
TRBD1	TRBJ2-2	.	TRBV5-1	CASEGQGPNTGELFF	TGCGCCAGCGAGGGACAGGGGCCCAACACCGGGGAGCTGTTTTTT
TRBD2	TRBJ2-7	.	TRBV18	CASSETSGRKYEQYF	TGTGCCAGCTCAGAGACTAGCGGGAGGAAATACGAGCAGTACTTC
.	TRBJ2-5	.	TRBV5-1	CASSPWGLQETQYF	TGCGCCAGCAGCCCGTGGGGACTGCAAGAGACCCAGTACTTC
.	TRBJ2-1	.	TRBV5-4	CASSLVVTGEQFF	TGTGCCAGCAGCTTGGTGGTCACGGGGGAGCAGTTCTTC
TRBD1	TRBJ1-2	.	TRBV28	CASTTGTGGYGYTF	TGTGCCAGCACCACGGGGACAGGGGGTTATGGCTACACCTTC
TRBD1	TRBJ1-6	.	TRBV11-3	CASSLAVGDRAISDSPLHF	TGTGCCAGCAGCTTAGCCGTGGGGGACAGGGCAATTTCAGATTCACCCCTCCACTTT
.	TRBJ1-3	.	TRBV28	CASGTGTIGGNTIYF	TGTGCCAGCGGAACCGGGACTATAGGCGGAAACACCATATATTTT